These 32 T cell receptor beta chains were sequenced from one sample in a study of cytomegalovirus exposure and HLA in healthy donors. PCR used 60 Vbeta primers and 13 Jbeta primers. Produced via immunoSEQ multiplex PCR; TCRdb's table is partial and in-frame only. This sample contains 150,000 to 200,000 clones. Source material: PBMCs. Receptor source: a man aged 30 to 39 in good health and CMV-seronegative.

This chain joins TRBV7-2 and TRBJ1-2; a possible D gene is TRBD1 (5 bases). Trimming stripped 1 base from V and 4 bases from J, with 16 bases between. This CDR3 contains 16 residues. CDR1 is SGHTA and CDR2 is FQGNSA in the germline V gene. Here the CDR3 DNA reads TGTGCCAGCAGCTTAGTTCCCATCGGGGGAGCCTATGGCTACACCTTC. Encoded protein: CASSLVPIGGAYGYTF.

This chain connects TRBV7-9 to TRBJ1-3; D gene unclear. In germline, CDR1 is SEHNR, CDR2 FQNEAQ (reference sequence). V was clipped by 4 bases and J by 1 base, with 11 bases between them. This CDR3 has 15 residues. CDR3 nucleotide sequence: TGTGCCAGCAGCTCCGCGGGGTATTCTGGAAACACCATATATTTT. Encoded protein: CASSSAGYSGNTIYF.

The chain links TRBV14 to TRBJ1-2; no definite D call. This CDR3 contains 14 residues. Germline CDR1 and CDR2: SGHDN and FVKESK. V lost 4 bases and J 1 base, leaving 10 bases between the germline ends. The CDR3 nucleotides read TGTGCCAGCAGCCCCCTGGGGAGTAACTATGGCTACACCTTC. Its translation: CASSPLGSNYGYTF.

The chain recombines TRBV2 with TRBJ1-5, with 7 bases fitting TRBD1. Trimming cost V 4 bases and J 2 bases; bases outside gene matches: 8. There are 16 residues in the CDR3. Germline CDR1 and CDR2: SNHLY and FYNNEI. The CDR3 reads CASSVSRTGGNQPQHF. As DNA, the CDR3 is TGTGCCAGCAGTGTTTCTCGCACAGGGGGCAATCAGCCCCAGCATTTT.

The chain uses TRBV25-1 and TRBJ1-1, with D perhaps TRBD1 (5 bases). Trimming removed 5 bases from V and 4 bases from J, with 17 bases in between. This CDR3 spans 15 amino acids. Germline V lookup: CDR1 MGHDK, CDR2 SYGVNS. This CDR3 is CASSPQGSFGTEAFF. The CDR3 DNA sequence: TGTGCCAGCAGTCCCCAGGGAAGTTTCGGCACTGAAGCTTTCTTT. Supplemented by reference TRBV25-1 and TRBJ1-1, the full variable domain reads EADIYQTPRYLVIGTGKKITLECSQTMGHDKMYWYQQDPGMELHLIHYSYGVNSTEKGDLSSESTVSRIRTEHFPLTLESARPSHTSQYLCASSPQGSFGTEAFFGQGTRLTVV.

The rearrangement uses TRBV5-1 and TRBJ1-2; 7 bases fit TRBD1. Germline loops: CDR1 SGHRS, CDR2 YFSETQ. The V and J ends lost 3 bases and 5 bases, in that order; junction bases with no gene match: 7. The CDR3 loop spans 14 amino acids. CDR3 in amino acids: CASSWGDSQYGYTF. CDR3 DNA sequence: TGCGCCAGCAGCTGGGGGGACAGCCAGTATGGCTACACCTTC. The full variable domain, completed using reference TRBV5-1 and TRBJ1-2, is KAGVTQTPRYLIKTRGQQVTLSCSPISGHRSVSWYQQTPGQGLQFLFEYFSETQRNKGNFPGRFSGRQFSNSRSEMNVSTLELGDSALYLCASSWGDSQYGYTFGSGTRLTVV.

The genes are TRBV19 and TRBJ2-7, with 8 nucleotides matching TRBD2. The J segment lost 5 bases and the V segment lost 4 bases, leaving 7 bases of the junction unmatched. The germline gives CDR1 LNHDA, CDR2 SQIVND (reference sequence). The CDR3 sequence is 14 residues long. CDR3 DNA: TGTGCCAGTAGTACCAGACTAGCGCCGAACGAGCAGTACTTC. It encodes CASSTRLAPNEQYF. The full variable domain, completed using reference TRBV19 and TRBJ2-7, is DGGITQSPKYLFRKEGQNVTLSCEQNLNHDAMYWYRQDPGQGLRLIYYSQIVNDFQKGDIAEGYSVSREKKESFPLTVTSAQKNPTAFYLCASSTRLAPNEQYFGPGTRLTVT.

The chain has TRBV5-1 and TRBJ2-1; 11 bases map to TRBD2. V lost 3 bases and J lost 6; bases outside the gene matches: 5. The germline CDR1 and CDR2 sequences are SGHRS and YFSETQ. The CDR3 consists of 15 residues. CDR3 sequence reads: CASSYSGGAANEQFF. DNA for the CDR3: TGCGCCAGCAGCTATAGCGGGGGGGCCGCCAATGAGCAGTTCTTC. Together with reference TRBV5-1 and TRBJ2-1, the CDR3 gives the full variable domain: KAGVTQTPRYLIKTRGQQVTLSCSPISGHRSVSWYQQTPGQGLQFLFEYFSETQRNKGNFPGRFSGRQFSNSRSEMNVSTLELGDSALYLCASSYSGGAANEQFFGPGTRLTVL.

This sequence joins TRBV5-4 and TRBJ1-2; D remains ambiguous. Germline V gene data show CDR1 as SGHNT and CDR2 as YYREEE (reference sequence). The CDR3 runs 14 residues. Trimming took off 0 bases at V and 2 bases at J, with 8 bases between the two ends. The CDR3 coding sequence is TGTGCCAGCAGCTTGGCACGCGGGAACTATGGCTACACCTTC. This encodes CASSLARGNYGYTF.

CDR3 in DNA: TGCAGCGCCACCGACAGGGGAGGATACAATGAGCAGTTCTTC. Translated, it gives CSATDRGGYNEQFF. This chain connects TRBV29-1 to TRBJ2-1; 8 bases line up with TRBD1. This CDR3 contains 14 residues. With V trimmed by 7 bases and J by 4 bases, 9 bases remained unmatched. In germline, CDR1 is SQVTM, CDR2 ANQGSEA.

V gene TRBV27 combines with J gene TRBJ1-4, with 9 bases lining up with TRBD1. Losses at the gene ends were 5 bases for V and 8 bases for J; bases not matched to a gene: 15. The CDR3 runs to 17 residues. The V gene's germline CDR1 is MNHEY and CDR2 SMNVEV (reference sequence). The CDR3 spells CASSPQGAPAFWEKLFF. CDR3 DNA: TGTGCCAGCAGTCCACAGGGGGCCCCAGCCTTTTGGGAAAAACTGTTTTTT.

The chain has TRBV6-1 and TRBJ2-3, with D maybe TRBD1 (5 bases). Germline CDR1 MNHNS, CDR2 SASEGT. There are 15 residues in the CDR3. Trimming removed 2 bases at V and 3 bases at J, with 12 bases between. Here the CDR3 reads CASSERKGKTDTQYF. The CDR3 DNA reads TGTGCCAGCAGTGAAAGAAAGGGGAAGACAGATACGCAGTATTTT.

The chain combines TRBV27 with TRBJ2-6; D remains ambiguous. Trimming removed 6 bases from V and 0 bases from J, with 9 bases in between. This CDR3 region has 15 residues. Germline CDR1 and CDR2: MNHEY and SMNVEV (reference sequence). CDR3 residues: CASSQRPSGANVLTF. In DNA form, the CDR3 reads TGTGCCAGCAGCCAGAGGCCCTCTGGGGCCAACGTCCTGACTTTC.

V and J are TRBV27 and TRBJ2-1; 8 positions match TRBD2. The CDR3 is made up of 16 amino acids. Germline trimming cut 5 bases from V and 6 bases from J; bases unmatched to any gene: 12. CDR1 is MNHEY, CDR2 SMNVEV, per germline (reference sequence). CDR3 DNA: TGTGCCAGCAGTGAAGCGGGAGTGGAGGCCTTCAATGAGCAGTTCTTC. Translated: CASSEAGVEAFNEQFF.

The V gene is TRBV5-4, the J gene TRBJ1-1, with 8 positions matching TRBD1. CDR3 length: 16 residues. V lost 4 bases, J lost 1 base, and 9 bases stayed unmatched. From germline, CDR1 is SGHNT and CDR2 YYREEE (reference sequence). The CDR3 nucleotides read TGTGCCAGCAGCCCCCACCTGGGACAGGCGAACACTGAAGCTTTCTTT. This codes for CASSPHLGQANTEAFF.

The chain has TRBV10-2 and TRBJ2-7; 7 nucleotides align to TRBD1. The CDR3 is made up of 15 amino acids. J gave up 5 bases and V 8 bases, and 15 bases lay outside the gene matches. Germline CDR1 reads WSHSY; CDR2 reads SAAADI. The CDR3 sequence: CASGRQGLSGHEQYF. CDR3 DNA sequence: TGCGCCAGCGGGAGACAGGGCTTGAGTGGTCACGAGCAGTACTTC.

The chain links TRBV18 to TRBJ2-7; 8 bases match TRBD2. Trimming cost V 3 bases and J 2 bases; bases outside gene matches: 6. CDR1 and CDR2 from the germline V gene are KGHSH and LQKENI. The CDR3 length is 15 residues. CDR3 coding DNA: TGTGCCAGCTCACCGTTCGGGGGGGACACCTACGAGCAGTACTTC. Protein product: CASSPFGGDTYEQYF.

J is TRBJ1-1 and V is TRBV30; TRBD1 agrees at 9 bases. The germline V gene encodes CDR1 GTSNPN and CDR2 SVGIG (reference sequence). This CDR3 is built from 13 residues. V lost 2 bases and J lost 4; bases outside the gene matches: 2. In nucleotides, the CDR3 is TGTGCCTGGAGTCGGGACAGGGCCACTGAAGCTTTCTTT. Protein product: CAWSRDRATEAFF. Based on the CDR3 plus reference TRBV30 and TRBJ1-1, the full variable domain is SQTIHQWPATLVQPVGSPLSLECTVEGTSNPNLYWYRQAAGRGLQLLFYSVGIGQISSEVPQNLSASRPQDRQFILSSKKLLLSDSGFYLCAWSRDRATEAFFGQGTRLTVV.

The rearrangement links TRBV30 to TRBJ2-1; weak D call: TRBD2 (6 bases). Looked up from germline, CDR1 is GTSNPN and CDR2 is SVGIG (reference sequence). Between the trimmed V and J ends, which lost 1 base and 13 bases, there was a span of 20 bases. The CDR3 loop spans 14 amino acids. As DNA, the CDR3 is TGTGCCTGGAGTGCCGATGGGCGGGGACTGAACCAGTTCTTC. Translating it yields CAWSADGRGLNQFF. Full variable domain (rest looked up from reference TRBV30 and TRBJ2-1): SQTIHQWPATLVQPVGSPLSLECTVEGTSNPNLYWYRQAAGRGLQLLFYSVGIGQISSEVPQNLSASRPQDRQFILSSKKLLLSDSGFYLCAWSADGRGLNQFFGPGTRLTVL.

The gene calls are TRBV18 and TRBJ2-7, with D possibly matching TRBD1 (5 bases). This CDR3 spans 14 amino acids. The germline V and J ends were trimmed by 2 bases and 6 bases, with 14 bases remaining between them. In germline, CDR1 is KGHSH, CDR2 LQKENI. CDR3 region: CASSPGTPGLEQYF. DNA of the CDR3: TGTGCCAGCTCACCAGGAACCCCAGGGCTCGAGCAGTACTTC. The variable domain in full, completed from reference TRBV18 and TRBJ2-7, reads NAGVMQNPRHLVRRRGQEARLRCSPMKGHSHVYWYRQLPEEGLKFMVYLQKENIIDESGMPKERFSAEFPKEGPSILRIQQVVRGDSAAYFCASSPGTPGLEQYFGPGTRLTVT.

The chain links TRBV18 to TRBJ2-7; possible D gene TRBD1, 6 bases. Germline V gene data show CDR1 as KGHSH and CDR2 as LQKENI. The ends were cut back, 6 bases at V and 7 bases at J, with 16 bases in the middle. This CDR3 region has 13 residues. DNA of the CDR3: TGTGCCAGCTCTGAAGGACAGTCGGGAGAGCAGTACTTC. Translating it yields CASSEGQSGEQYF.

V usage is TRBV2 and J usage is TRBJ2-7, with 8 nucleotides matching TRBD2. V trimming: 7 bases; J trimming: 6 bases; junction bases outside the gene matches: 11. From germline, CDR1 is SNHLY and CDR2 FYNNEI. The CDR3 sequence is 14 residues long. CDR3 nucleotide sequence: TGTGCCAGCATCGGCGGGAGGTCCGGAGGCGAGCAGTACTTC. It specifies CASIGGRSGGEQYF.

The chain's CDR3 is CASTTGGWDTEAFF. The CDR3 DNA is TGTGCCAGCACCACAGGGGGGTGGGACACTGAAGCTTTCTTT. The rearrangement links TRBV6-5 to TRBJ1-1, with 8 bases aligning to TRBD1. V trimming: 7 bases; J trimming: 3 bases; junction bases outside the gene matches: 7. The germline gives CDR1 MNHEY, CDR2 SVGAGI. This CDR3 has 14 amino acids.

This chain uses TRBV9 with TRBJ2-7; 11 nucleotides align to TRBD2. This CDR3 comprises 14 residues. V lost 2 bases and J lost 6; bases outside the gene matches: 4. Germline CDR1 reads SGDLS; CDR2 reads YYNGEE. Here the CDR3 DNA reads TGTGCCAGCAGCGTCACTAGCGGGAGCTTCGAGCAGTACTTC. Translated: CASSVTSGSFEQYF.

This chain uses TRBV9 with TRBJ2-5, with 7 bases identical to TRBD1. Germline-derived CDR1 and CDR2 are SGDLS and YYNGEE. CDR3 length: 15 amino acids. J was trimmed by 5 bases and V by 0 bases; bases with no gene match: 7. CDR3 bases: TGTGCCAGCAGCGTAGAGCCCCACAGGGGTGAGACCCAGTACTTC. It translates to CASSVEPHRGETQYF.

V is TRBV10-3 and J is TRBJ1-5; TRBD1 might be the D (5 bases). The CDR3 is 15 amino acids. CDR1 is ENHRY, CDR2 SYGVKD, per germline. V dropped 6 bases and J dropped 0 bases, with 12 bases sitting between them. CDR3 nucleotides: TGTGCCATCAGCGTTCAGGGTGATAGCAATCAGCCCCAGCATTTT. This encodes CAISVQGDSNQPQHF.

V is TRBV19 and J is TRBJ2-7; D is unresolved. This CDR3 has 13 amino acids. Germline CDR1 reads LNHDA; CDR2 reads SQIVND (reference sequence). Trimming took 7 bases from V and 0 from J, leaving 10 bases between them. CDR3 nucleotides: TGTGCCAGTAACCCCGGAGACTCCTACGAGCAGTACTTC. Translation gives CASNPGDSYEQYF.

The V gene is TRBV5-6, the J gene TRBJ1-6; maybe TRBD1 (6 bases). This CDR3 region has 17 residues. CDR1 and CDR2 from the germline V gene are SGHDT and YYEEEE. Trimming left V 5 bases short and J 7 bases short, with 22 bases between. The CDR3 here is CASRPGGGGRLNSPLHF. The CDR3, as DNA: TGTGCCAGCAGACCCGGGGGAGGGGGACGTCTCAATTCACCCCTCCACTTT.

The chain combines TRBV18 with TRBJ1-5, with 7 nucleotides matching TRBD1. Per germline, CDR1 KGHSH and CDR2 LQKENI. There are 15 residues in the CDR3. V dropped 3 bases and J dropped 5; count of bases not matched to a gene: 7. CDR3 loop: CASSPSGGKDQPQHF. The DNA of the CDR3 is TGTGCCAGCTCACCCTCAGGGGGGAAGGATCAGCCCCAGCATTTT.

This sequence joins TRBV11-2 and TRBJ2-2; possibly TRBD2 for D (5 bases). CDR3 length: 15 residues. Germline V CDR1 and CDR2: SGHAT, FQNNGV. V lost 5 bases, J lost 4 bases, and 14 bases lay in between. This CDR3 is CASSGLIRGTGELFF. The CDR3 region has the DNA TGTGCCAGCAGCGGGCTGATACGGGGCACCGGGGAGCTGTTTTTT.

The rearrangement uses TRBV2 and TRBJ1-5; perhaps TRBD1 as D (6 bases). The CDR3 has 15 residues. The V gene lost 5 bases and the J gene lost 1 base, with 12 bases spanning the gap. Germline CDR1 is SNHLY and CDR2 is FYNNEI. The CDR3 bases are TGTGCCAGCAGTTTGGACAGTCAAAGCAATCAGCCCCAGCATTTT. Translation gives CASSLDSQSNQPQHF. The whole variable domain, remainder taken from reference TRBV2 and TRBJ1-5, is EPEVTQTPSHQVTQMGQEVILRCVPISNHLYFYWYRQILGQKVEFLVSFYNNEISEKSEIFDDQFSVERPDGSNFTLKIRSTKLEDSAMYFCASSLDSQSNQPQHFGDGTRLSIL.

This sequence joins TRBV5-5 and TRBJ1-2; D is perhaps TRBD1 (5 bases). The CDR3 is 15 amino acids. Germline lookup yields CDR1 SGHKS and CDR2 YYEKEE (reference sequence). The ends were cut back, 4 bases at V and 4 bases at J, with 17 bases in the middle. The CDR3 is CASSTGAGWPYGYTF. CDR3 bases: TGTGCCAGCAGCACCGGAGCAGGGTGGCCCTATGGCTACACCTTC. Drawing the rest from reference TRBV5-5 and TRBJ1-2, the complete variable domain is DAGVTQSPTHLIKTRGQQVTLRCSPISGHKSVSWYQQVLGQGPQFIFQYYEKEERGRGNFPDRFSARQFPNYSSELNVNALLLGDSALYLCASSTGAGWPYGYTFGSGTRLTVV.